Described below is a single T cell receptor beta chain sequence and its context. The data were obtained in a study of blood T cell repertoires in COVID-19. Trimming took 7 bases from V and 1 from J, leaving 17 bases between them. Per the germline V gene, CDR1 is MDHEN and CDR2 is SYDVKM. This CDR3 is built from 16 residues. TCRdb keeps only in-frame clones here, not all; method: immunoSEQ multiplex PCR. The sample has about 490,000 clones, 70% to 90% seen once. The sequencing input was peripheral blood. This rearrangement joins TRBV28 to TRBJ1-5, with D possibly being TRBD1 (6 bases). The TCR originated in a human donor in a cohort sampled during active COVID-19. The CDR3 DNA reads as TGTGCCAGCAAACAGGGTGGGGGAGAAAGCAATCAGCCCCAGCATTTT. Translating gives CASKQGGGESNQPQHF.